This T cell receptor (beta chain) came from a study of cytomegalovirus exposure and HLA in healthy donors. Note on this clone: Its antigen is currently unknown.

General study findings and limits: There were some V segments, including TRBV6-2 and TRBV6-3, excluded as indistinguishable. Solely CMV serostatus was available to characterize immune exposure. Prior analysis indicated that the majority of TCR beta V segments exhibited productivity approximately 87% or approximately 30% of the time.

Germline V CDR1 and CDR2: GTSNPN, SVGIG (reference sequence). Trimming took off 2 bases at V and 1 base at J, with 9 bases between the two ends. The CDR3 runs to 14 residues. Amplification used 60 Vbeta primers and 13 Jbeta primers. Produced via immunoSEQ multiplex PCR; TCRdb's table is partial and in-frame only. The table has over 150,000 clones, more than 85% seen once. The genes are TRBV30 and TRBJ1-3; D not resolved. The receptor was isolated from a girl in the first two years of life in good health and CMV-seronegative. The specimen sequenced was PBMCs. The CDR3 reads CAWSSVRSGNTIYF. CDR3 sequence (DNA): TGTGCCTGGAGTTCGGTCCGTTCTGGAAACACCATATATTTT.